This T cell receptor (beta chain) was identified in a study of beta chain features in type 1 diabetes. Reverse transcription of all isolated RNA meant that expressed TCRB transcripts were sequenced. Assay used: immunoSEQ multiplex PCR; TCRdb lists only in-frame clones, some missing. The sample yields about 280,000 clones, about 15% seen once. Sorting that relied on CD45RO/CCR7/CD25/CD127/CD95/CD27 yielded CD4+ naive, central memory, regulatory and stem cell-like memory cells. Purities over 95% were achieved in all sorted populations. Overall study results and limits: Patients with Type 1 diabetes showed moderately but significantly shorter TCRB CDR3s in all four CD4+ subsets. Whether HLA type influences TCRB rearrangement remained unresolved here. For type 1 diabetes patients, VDJ junctions showed fewer insertions and more deletions.

The germline V gene has CDR1 SGHTA and CDR2 FQGNSA. This CDR3 has 13 residues. With 6 bases removed from V and 13 bases from J, the gap between germline ends came to 18 bases. The table lists this clone with a few counts. No antigen is known for it. This TCR derives from a man younger than 30 with type 1 diabetes. The sample taken for sequencing was naive CD4+ T cells from blood. V is TRBV7-2 and J is TRBJ1-4; D unclear. The CDR3: CASRLTFGARLFF. CDR3 DNA: TGTGCCAGCAGACTAACCTTCGGTGCGAGACTGTTTTTT.